The rows below give T cell receptor beta chains drawn from one sample of a study of OX40 agonist ivuxolimab in advanced cancers. TCRdb keeps only in-frame clones here, not all; method: immunoSEQ multiplex PCR. The sample yields tens of thousands of clones, 85% to 95% seen once. This material consisted of CD4+ or CD8+ T cells sorted from blood, taken in a trial of the OX40 agonist ivuxolimab. These receptors were collected from an adult with an advanced solid tumor such as melanoma, head and neck, liver or kidney cancer. Each CDR3 is given with its conserved first and last residue. D genes are given only for firm matches. Expanded clones get a size class; other rows say once, few or many, or leave the size out.

-,-,TRBV15,TRBJ2-5,TGTGCCACCAGCAGAGAAGCGGTTCAAGAGACCCAGTACTTC,CATSREAVQETQYF
-,TRBD1,TRBV9,TRBJ2-5,TGTGCCAGCAGCCCCCCCCTCGGACAGGGGGTAGGGGAGACCCAGTACTTC,CASSPPLGQGVGETQYF
-,-,TRBV5-1,TRBJ2-7,TGCGCCAGCAGCTTTGGGGGGGCGGCCGGACCTTCCCTCTACGAGCAGTACTTC,CASSFGGAAGPSLYEQYF
-,-,TRBV7-9,TRBJ1-4,TGTGCCAGCAGCCCAGGGAGAACTAATGAAAAACTGTTTTTT,CASSPGRTNEKLFF
-,-,TRBV7-9,TRBJ2-7,TGTGCCAGCAGCCTGGAGAGCCCCTACGAGCAGTACTTC,CASSLESPYEQYF
-,-,TRBV11-3,TRBJ2-1,TGTGCCAGCAGCTCAGACAGGTCGGACTACAATGAGCAGTTCTTC,CASSSDRSDYNEQFF
-,-,TRBV28,TRBJ2-3,TGTGCCAGCACCCTTTCTAGCGTTACAGATACGCAGTATTTT,CASTLSSVTDTQYF
-,-,TRBV19,TRBJ1-1,TGTGCCAGTAGTGGTGGGATCACTGAAGCTTTCTTT,CASSGGITEAFF
-,-,TRBV2,TRBJ1-1,TGTGCCAGCAGCCTAGGCATCGGGGGGGGAACTGAAGCTTTCTTT,CASSLGIGGGTEAFF
-,TRBD2,TRBV28,TRBJ2-1,TGTGCCAGCAGTCACCGGACTAGCGGGAGGGCCGGGGCCTACAATGAGCAGTTCTTC,CASSHRTSGRAGAYNEQFF
-,-,TRBV19,TRBJ2-2,TGTGCCAGTAGTATAGGTACCGGGGAGCTGTTTTTT,CASSIGTGELFF
-,-,TRBV5-6,TRBJ1-2,TGTGCCAGCAGCTTAAGTGGGCAGGGAACAAGCTATGGCTACACCTTC,CASSLSGQGTSYGYTF
-,-,TRBV7-2,TRBJ2-3,TGTGCCAGCAGCTTAACGTTTGGGGGCGGGGGATGGTCAGATACGCAGTATTTT,CASSLTFGGGGWSDTQYF
-,TRBD1,TRBV2,TRBJ1-1,TGTGCCAGAAGTTCCCGGGACAGGGTATCAACTGAAGCTTTCTTT,CARSSRDRVSTEAFF
medium-sized,TRBD1,TRBV6-5,TRBJ1-2,TGTGCCAGCAGTTCCGTGACAGGGACAGGCTCCTATGGCTACACCTTC,CASSSVTGTGSYGYTF
-,-,TRBV6-5,TRBJ1-3,TGTGCCAGCACCCCATTGGCAGCCGGAAACACCATATATTTT,CASTPLAAGNTIYF
-,-,TRBV4-3,TRBJ1-1,TGCGCCAGCAGCCAAGAAGTCTCAGGGGTTGGCACTGAAGCTTTCTTT,CASSQEVSGVGTEAFF
-,TRBD1,TRBV10-1,TRBJ1-1,TGCGCCAGCAGTGAGTTCGGACAGGGGCACACTGAAGCTTTCTTT,CASSEFGQGHTEAFF
few,-,TRBV18,TRBJ2-2,TGTGCCAGCTCACCACCGACCGGGGCCGGGGAGCTGTTTTTT,CASSPPTGAGELFF
-,-,TRBV5-1,TRBJ2-3,TGCGCCAGCAGCTCCGGACAGACTAGCACAGATACGCAGTATTTT,CASSSGQTSTDTQYF
-,-,TRBV5-6,TRBJ1-6,TGTGCCAGCAGCTTGGGACAGTATAATTCACCCCTCCACTTT,CASSLGQYNSPLHF
-,TRBD1,TRBV28,TRBJ1-2,TGTGCCAGCAGTGTACAGACGACAGGGGGCTCTTACTATGGCTACACCTTC,CASSVQTTGGSYYGYTF
-,-,TRBV19,TRBJ1-5,TGTGCCAGTAGTCTTTTCGACGATCCCTATCGAAATCAGCCCCAGCATTTT,CASSLFDDPYRNQPQHF
once,-,TRBV9,TRBJ1-2,TGTGCCAGCAGCCCCATGACAGCCATATACTATGGCTACACCTTC,CASSPMTAIYYGYTF
once,-,TRBV7-2,TRBJ1-4,TGTGCCAGCAGCTTGGTGGATGAGAGGTGGAGGACTAATGAAAAACTGTTTTTT,CASSLVDERWRTNEKLFF
-,TRBD1,TRBV6-1,TRBJ1-4,TGTGCCAGCAGTGAAGAAACAGGGGGGAGTGAAAAACTGTTTTTT,CASSEETGGSEKLFF
-,TRBD2,TRBV30,TRBJ2-3,TGTGCCTGGAGTGTTGGAGCGGGAGGCACAGATACGCAGTATTTT,CAWSVGAGGTDTQYF
-,-,TRBV5-6,TRBJ2-7,TGTGCCAGCAGCTTGGAGGCATTATGGGAGCAGTACTTC,CASSLEALWEQYF
-,TRBD1,TRBV7-9,TRBJ1-2,TGTGCCAGCAGCTTAGCCGGAAGGGGGCGCGGGGGCTACACCTTC,CASSLAGRGRGGYTF
-,TRBD1,TRBV29-1,TRBJ1-1,TGCAGCGTCCGGACAGGGAGCACTGAAGCTTTCTTT,CSVRTGSTEAFF
once,-,TRBV7-2,TRBJ1-5,TGTGCCAGCAGCTTAGAGGAGCGGCCTTATCAGCCCCAGCATTTT,CASSLEERPYQPQHF
-,TRBD1,TRBV6-6,TRBJ1-1,TGTGCCAGCAGTTACTCGGGACAGGGTGGTGAAGCTTTCTTT,CASSYSGQGGEAFF
once,TRBD2,TRBV9,TRBJ2-1,TGTGCCAGCAGCCCCCGCGGTAGCGGGAGTAGGAATGAGCAGTTCTTC,CASSPRGSGSRNEQFF
-,-,TRBV6-5,TRBJ1-2,TGTGCCAGCAGTACAGAGGGGCTAGAGAGCGGCTACACCTTC,CASSTEGLESGYTF
-,TRBD1,TRBV5-1,TRBJ2-7,TGCGCCAGCAGCTTGGGGTCAGGGGGCCCCCCCTACGAGCAGTACTTC,CASSLGSGGPPYEQYF
-,TRBD1,TRBV29-1,TRBJ1-1,TGCAGCGTTGATACCCAGGGGGCAGCTGAAGCTTTCTTT,CSVDTQGAAEAFF
-,TRBD1,TRBV25-1,TRBJ1-6,TGTGCCAGCAGTGGTCGCCGGGACAGGGGGCCCGGTACGCCCCTCCACTTT,CASSGRRDRGPGTPLHF
few,TRBD2,TRBV9,TRBJ2-7,TGTGCCAGCAGCGAGGCGGGAGCTCACGGCGAGCAGTACTTC,CASSEAGAHGEQYF
-,TRBD2,TRBV15,TRBJ2-3,TGTGCCACCAGCGTCAGATTAGCGGGGGGCACAGATACGCAGTATTTT,CATSVRLAGGTDTQYF
-,TRBD1,TRBV2,TRBJ2-5,TGTGCCAGCAAAACGGGACAGGGTTCTAGAGAGACCCAGTACTTC,CASKTGQGSRETQYF
-,-,TRBV19,TRBJ2-3,TGTGCCAGTAGCCGCGGACAGTTTAGCACAGATACGCAGTATTTT,CASSRGQFSTDTQYF
-,-,TRBV6-1,TRBJ1-5,TGTGCCAGCAGTGAACCTGTCTCCGAGGGATTCTATAGCAATCAGCCCCAGCATTTT,CASSEPVSEGFYSNQPQHF
-,-,TRBV4-3,TRBJ1-6,TGCGCCAGCAGCCAAGATGGGGAACAAGGGGGTTCACCCCTCCACTTT,CASSQDGEQGGSPLHF
-,-,TRBV7-7,TRBJ2-1,TGTGCTAGCAGCTTAGACGGGAACTCCTACAATGAGCAGTTCTTC,CASSLDGNSYNEQFF
-,-,TRBV27,TRBJ1-2,TGTGCCAGCAGCCCCGGGCAGGCCCTCCTCTATGGCTACACCTTC,CASSPGQALLYGYTF
few,-,TRBV18,TRBJ1-1,TGTGCCAGCTCACCACCGAGCCCCAGGGTGGACACTGAAGCTTTCTTT,CASSPPSPRVDTEAFF
-,TRBD2,TRBV27,TRBJ2-3,TGTGCCAGCGGAAAGCGGGAGTATGACACAGATACGCAGTATTTT,CASGKREYDTDTQYF
-,TRBD1,TRBV9,TRBJ1-2,TGTGCCAGCAGCGGGGACAGCCGCAGATCTACAGCTAACTATGGCTACACCTTC,CASSGDSRRSTANYGYTF
-,-,TRBV7-9,TRBJ2-1,TGTGCCAGCAGCTCCGGACAGCACCACGGGGATGAGCAGTTCTTC,CASSSGQHHGDEQFF
-,TRBD2,TRBV4-3,TRBJ2-3,TGCGCCAGCAGCCACCTCGTAGCGGGGGGAACAGATACGCAGTATTTT,CASSHLVAGGTDTQYF
-,TRBD1,TRBV5-1,TRBJ1-2,TGCGCCAGCAGCCCGACAGGGTGGGGTAACTATGGCTACACCTTC,CASSPTGWGNYGYTF
-,TRBD1,TRBV11-1,TRBJ2-1,TGTGCCAGCAGCTCCGGGACAGGGGCCTACAATGAGCAGTTCTTC,CASSSGTGAYNEQFF
once,-,TRBV28,TRBJ1-4,TGTGCCAGCAGTTTTCTAGGGGCTTCCTCTAATGAAAAACTGTTTTTT,CASSFLGASSNEKLFF
-,TRBD2,TRBV9,TRBJ2-2,TGTGCCAGCAGCACCAGCGGGGGGGCCGACACCGGGGAGCTGTTTTTT,CASSTSGGADTGELFF
-,TRBD2,TRBV7-9,TRBJ2-7,TGTGCCAGCAGCGACTCTCTAGCGGCCTACGAGCAGTACTTC,CASSDSLAAYEQYF
-,TRBD2,TRBV19,TRBJ2-1,TGTGCCAGTAGTATAGCTAGCGGGGAACACAATGAGCAGTTCTTC,CASSIASGEHNEQFF
-,-,TRBV4-1,TRBJ2-2,TGCGCCAGCAGCCAAGATCTTGGGTACAGGCGATTCGGCACCGGGGAGCTGTTTTTT,CASSQDLGYRRFGTGELFF
-,TRBD2,TRBV4-3,TRBJ2-5,TGCGCCAGCAGCCCCGGGGGGGGTGGGCAAGAGACCCAGTACTTC,CASSPGGGGQETQYF
-,TRBD1,TRBV11-2,TRBJ1-3,TGTGCCAGCAGCTCGATGATACCGGACAGGGATGTTTCTGGAAACACCATATATTTT,CASSSMIPDRDVSGNTIYF